The present T cell receptor (beta chain) was sequenced within a study of shared clonotypes between healthy human individuals (dated by TCRdb to 2019 to 2021). For the study in its entirety: Three men and a couple of women, aged 18 to 49 years, made up the cohort. Each donor's leukapheresis produced roughly between about 0.8 and 10 billion PBMCs. To increase sequencing depth and limit assay-specific biases, TCR repertoire library preparation and sequencing were carried out by different laboratories using diverse techniques. To estimate repertoire size and how much clonotype sharing occurs between individuals, the study deeply sequenced the blood TCR repertoires of about 5 healthy adults.

Remarks on this clone: Its antigen remains unidentified. Qualities for individual bases were not recorded, and no much larger clone is one base off.

From the cysteine up to the phenylalanine, the CDR3 has a length of 15 residues. The only DNA kept is the CDR3, 45 bases in frame from the first base. At the junction V is shortened by 5 bases and J by 1 base, with 11 bases in between. The germline V gene encodes CDR1 MNHEY and CDR2 SMNVEV (reference sequence). What the research found in general, with its limitations: Pairwise subsampling led to the expectation that sequencing depth would affect the degree of clonotype sharing among donors. The genetic and exposure-history diversity represented was limited by the small number of donors. Sampling was limited to blood, and TCR repertoires in tissue likely differ from TCR repertoires in blood.

Using the deep immunoSEQ assay, TCR CDR3 regions were amplified from genomic DNA by multiplex PCR. Genomic DNA extracted from each cell subset was distributed evenly over all wells of several immunoSEQ 96-well plates, and each plate served as one replicate. Each replicate PCR for unsorted PBMC received 300 to 350 ng genomic DNA, equal to about 30,000 T cell genomes. Unsorted PBMC genomic DNA was sequenced across ten immunoSEQ deep assay plates. Purified libraries were measured with a Qubit 3.0 fluorometer, size-checked on a Bioanalyzer 2100, and measured again with the KAPA Library Quantification kit. Every immunoSEQ 96-well plate was sequenced on a dedicated single-read 150-cycle Illumina NextSeq 550 flow cell. Turning to the authors' computational methods: Because the immunoSEQ output held only junctional sequences and lacked quality scores, the filtering could not match the filtering applied to full-length reads. To assign V/J genes and CDR3, sequences were annotated against IMGT germline references using PyIR, a Python wrapper for IgBLAST v1.9. Reads were removed for weak V/J assignments (E-value above 1e-6), missing CDR3, stop codons, out-of-frame junctions, or ambiguous translated residues. V3J clonotypes were defined by identical inferred V gene, J gene, and CDR3 amino acid sequence. Percentage overlap between repertoires was calculated by dividing the number of shared unique clonotypes by the size of the smaller repertoire. Repertoire richness was assessed with RTK rarefaction, the Chao1 estimator, and Recon v2.1 estimates of unobserved clonotypes. In TCRdb, the immuneACCESS table is reduced to in-frame sequences with V and J assigned. These tables do not hold every clone; where another copy was compared, an unresolved V gene accounts for under half, and the others remain unexplained. V, J and clone size reflect that table, while D and trimming were determined from the DNA. The sample table holds roughly 500,000 clones, of which 70% to 80% were seen once. The ten most abundant clones make up 10% to 15% of the sample.

The donors were healthy, HIV-negative adults with no recently reported acute infections or vaccinations. Every donor was a Caucasian adult living in Nashville, Tennessee, USA. For unsorted samples, approximately 81 million PBMCs were counted, and genomic DNA was extracted using the QIAamp DNA Blood Mini kit. Blood was collected by leukapheresis, and PBMCs were isolated by Ficoll-Histopaque density gradient centrifugation and then cryopreserved in liquid nitrogen vapor phase. The sequencing sample was made of PBMCs. This receptor was obtained from a woman aged 40 to 49 in good health. Some clones in this sample may be carry-over from other donors' samples. Recombination linked TRBV27 to TRBJ2-2; a tentative D match to TRBD2 spans 5 bases. This receptor has the CDR3 CASSPQLGNTGELFF. The sequenced DNA is TGTGCCAGCAGTCCACAACTAGGGAACACCGGGGAGCTGTTTTTT.